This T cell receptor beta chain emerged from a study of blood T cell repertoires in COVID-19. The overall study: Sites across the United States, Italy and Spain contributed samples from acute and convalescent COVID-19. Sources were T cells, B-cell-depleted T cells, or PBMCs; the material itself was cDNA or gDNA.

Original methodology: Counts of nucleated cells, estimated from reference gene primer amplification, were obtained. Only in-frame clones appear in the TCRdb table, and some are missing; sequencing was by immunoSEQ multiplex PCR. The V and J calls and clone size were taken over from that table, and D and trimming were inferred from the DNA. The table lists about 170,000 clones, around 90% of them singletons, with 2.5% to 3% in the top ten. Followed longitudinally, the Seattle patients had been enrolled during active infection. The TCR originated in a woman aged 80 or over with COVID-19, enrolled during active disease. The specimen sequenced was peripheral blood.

The CDR3 region has the DNA TGTGCCAGCAGCCAGGGGGCCACCTACGAGCAGTACTTC. It is translated as CASSQGATYEQYF. The rearrangement links TRBV6-2 or TRBV6-3 to TRBJ2-7, with 8 bases identical to TRBD1. Germline CDR1 and CDR2: MNHEY and SVGEGT. The junction had 3 bases not matched to a gene; V was cut back by 6 bases and J by 2 bases. This CDR3 region has 13 residues.